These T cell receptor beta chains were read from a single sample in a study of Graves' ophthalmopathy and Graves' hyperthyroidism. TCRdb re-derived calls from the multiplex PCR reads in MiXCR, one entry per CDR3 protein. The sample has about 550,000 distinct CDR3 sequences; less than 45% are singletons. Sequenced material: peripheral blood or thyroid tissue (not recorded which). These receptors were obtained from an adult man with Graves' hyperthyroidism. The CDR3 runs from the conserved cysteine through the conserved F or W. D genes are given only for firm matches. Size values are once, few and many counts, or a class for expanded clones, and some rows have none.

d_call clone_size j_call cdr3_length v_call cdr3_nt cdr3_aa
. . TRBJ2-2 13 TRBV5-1 TGCGCCAGCGTCCCCATGAACACCGGGGAGCTGTTTTTT CASVPMNTGELFF
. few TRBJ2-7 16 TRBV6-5 TGTGCCAGCGGGGACCAAGGGGTTCCCAGTTTGGGGGAGCAGTACTTC CASGDQGVPSLGEQYF
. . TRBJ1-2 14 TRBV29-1 TGCAGCGATCTCAACATACGGGGGGACTATGGCTACACCTTC CSDLNIRGDYGYTF
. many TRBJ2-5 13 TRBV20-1 TGCAGTGCTAGAGCCCCGCCCGAAGAGACCCAGTACTTC CSARAPPEETQYF
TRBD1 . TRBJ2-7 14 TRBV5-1 TGTGCCAGCAGCTCGCCGGGACAGGGGGTCGAGCAGTACTTC CASSSPGQGVEQYF
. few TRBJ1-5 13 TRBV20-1 TGCAGTGCTAGTCCTGGGGGGAATCAGCCCCAGCATTTT CSASPGGNQPQHF
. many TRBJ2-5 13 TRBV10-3 TGTGCCATCAGGGGAACTGGTATCGAGACCCAGTACTTC CAIRGTGIETQYF
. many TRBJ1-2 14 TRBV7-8 TGTGCCAGCAGACCCTCGGGGGGAGACTATGGCTACACCTTC CASRPSGGDYGYTF
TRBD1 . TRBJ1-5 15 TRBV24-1 TGTGCCACCAGTGAATCCGGGACAGGGAACTACTACGAGCATTTT CATSESGTGNYYEHF
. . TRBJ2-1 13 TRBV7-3 TGTGCCAGCAGCAAGGAGGAAGGAGATGAGCAGTTCTTC CASSKEEGDEQFF
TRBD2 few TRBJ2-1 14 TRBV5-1 TGCGCCAGCAGCTTCACGGGGGGCTACAATGAGCAGTTCTTC CASSFTGGYNEQFF
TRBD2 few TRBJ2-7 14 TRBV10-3 TGTGCCATCAGTTTTAGCGGGAGGATGGGCGAGCAGTACTTC CAISFSGRMGEQYF
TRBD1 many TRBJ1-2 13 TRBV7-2 TGTGCCAGCAGCCAGGGGGGGGTCTATGGCTACACCTTC CASSQGGVYGYTF
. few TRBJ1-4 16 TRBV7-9 TGTGCCAGCAGCCCCGTCGGACAGCCCCGTAATGAAAAACTGTTTTTT CASSPVGQPRNEKLFF
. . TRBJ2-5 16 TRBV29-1 TGCAGCGTCGACACTAGCGGGACAGGGATCGGAGAGACCCAGTACTTC CSVDTSGTGIGETQYF